Below are 23 T cell receptor beta chains sequenced from a single sample in a study of PD-1 blockade in mismatch repair-deficient tumors. Libraries were prepared by immunoSEQ multiplex PCR; TCRdb keeps only in-frame clonotypes and omits some of them. The sample shows roughly 130,000 clones, more than 70% of them seen only once. Sequencing was performed on peripheral blood, taken just under 74 weeks after starting pembrolizumab. The receptors come from an adult with mismatch repair-deficient cancer.

The J gene is TRBJ2-7, the V gene TRBV6-6; tentatively, D is TRBD1 (6 bases). This CDR3 is built from 12 residues. V lost 7 bases and J 5 bases, leaving 12 bases between the germline ends. The V gene's germline CDR1 is MNHNY and CDR2 SVGAGI (reference sequence). CDR3 coding DNA: TGTGCCAGCACGGGGCAGGGGAACGAGCAGTACTTC. This gives the protein CASTGQGNEQYF.

The chain has TRBV4-2 and TRBJ2-3; D is unresolved. The CDR3 consists of 15 residues. Deletions cut 0 bases from V and 2 bases from J, with 9 bases between. CDR1 is LGHNA and CDR2 is YNFKEQ in the germline V gene. For the CDR3, the DNA is TGTGCCAGCAGCCAAGAAGGCATCTCCACAGATACGCAGTATTTT. Its translation is CASSQEGISTDTQYF.

The V call is TRBV7-9, the J call TRBJ2-1; D perhaps matches TRBD1 (6 bases). CDR1 SEHNR and CDR2 FQNEAQ come from the germline V gene (reference sequence). The CDR3 has 15 amino acids. V lost 6 bases and J lost 0, with 12 bases in between. CDR3 sequence: CASRQGQSSYNEQFF. CDR3 sequence (DNA): TGTGCCAGCAGACAAGGACAGAGCTCCTACAATGAGCAGTTCTTC. The whole variable domain, remainder taken from reference TRBV7-9 and TRBJ2-1, is DTGVSQNPRHKITKRGQNVTFRCDPISEHNRLYWYRQTLGQGPEFLTYFQNEAQLEKSRLLSDRFSAERPKGSFSTLEIQRTEQGDSAMYLCASRQGQSSYNEQFFGPGTRLTVL.

V gene TRBV9 combines with J gene TRBJ2-1, with 10 bases lining up with TRBD2. The V gene's germline CDR1 is SGDLS and CDR2 YYNGEE. Trimming removed 1 base from V and 2 bases from J; junction bases left unmatched: 3. The CDR3 contains 16 residues. CDR3 nucleotides: TGTGCCAGCAGCGTAAGCCTAGCGGGAGCCTACAATGAGCAGTTCTTC. It yields the protein CASSVSLAGAYNEQFF.

The chain has TRBV27 and TRBJ1-5; 9 bases line up with TRBD1. Germline CDR1 and CDR2: MNHEY and SMNVEV (reference sequence). The CDR3 contains 14 residues. The ends lost 5 bases at V and 7 bases at J; junction bases unmatched: 6. The CDR3 coding sequence is TGTGCCAGCAGTAAATCGACAGGGGGGCAGCCCCAGCATTTT. Translated, it gives CASSKSTGGQPQHF.

The CDR3 DNA is TGTGCCATCAGTGAGTCTTCAATCGTACCGAACACCGGGGAGCTGTTTTTT. This encodes CAISESSIVPNTGELFF. The genes are TRBV10-3 and TRBJ2-2; D is uncertain. Trimming removed 0 bases from V and 0 bases from J, with 11 bases in between. Germline lookup yields CDR1 ENHRY and CDR2 SYGVKD. The CDR3 contains 17 residues.

The chain joins TRBV30 to TRBJ2-3; D could derive from TRBD1 or TRBD2 (5 bases each). CDR3 length: 16 residues. Trimming left V 2 bases short and J 0 bases short, with 15 bases between. The germline V gene encodes CDR1 GTSNPN and CDR2 SVGIG (reference sequence). CDR3 DNA sequence: TGTGCCTGGAGTCCTTTCCGGGACGAGAGCACAGATACGCAGTATTTT. This translates into CAWSPFRDESTDTQYF.

This sequence joins TRBV10-3 and TRBJ2-4, with a weak D call TRBD2 (6 bases). This CDR3 spans 19 amino acids. Germline loops: CDR1 ENHRY, CDR2 SYGVKD. V was trimmed by 2 bases and J by 4 bases, leaving 24 bases between them. CDR3 loop: CAISEEVGTGEGPKNIQYF. As DNA, the CDR3 is TGTGCCATCAGTGAGGAAGTAGGGACGGGAGAAGGGCCAAAAAACATTCAGTACTTC.

The chain has TRBV7-9 and TRBJ2-7; no clear D. The ends were cut back, 5 bases at V and 2 bases at J, with 13 bases in the middle. Per germline, CDR1 SEHNR and CDR2 FQNEAQ (reference sequence). There are 14 residues in the CDR3. DNA for the CDR3: TGTGCCAGCAGCGGGATCAAGGTCCCCTACGAGCAGTACTTC. This gives the protein CASSGIKVPYEQYF.

J is TRBJ2-7 and V is TRBV9; tentatively, D is TRBD2 (6 bases). The germline CDR1 and CDR2 sequences are SGDLS and YYNGEE. The CDR3 has 14 amino acids. Trimming removed 0 bases at V and 5 bases at J, with 12 bases between. The CDR3 is CASSVDGSFNEQYF. CDR3 bases: TGTGCCAGCAGCGTAGACGGGAGTTTCAACGAGCAGTACTTC.

The chain is built from TRBV6-6 and TRBJ1-2, with D hard to call. Germline V gene sequence: CDR1 MNHNY, CDR2 SVGAGI (reference sequence). The CDR3 runs to 12 residues. The germline V and J ends were trimmed by 5 bases and 4 bases, with 8 bases remaining between them. CDR3 loop: CASSREFYGYTF. The DNA of the CDR3 is TGTGCCAGCAGTAGGGAGTTCTATGGCTACACCTTC.

J is TRBJ2-2 and V is TRBV29-1, with 8 bases identical to TRBD1. Per the germline V gene, CDR1 is SQVTM and CDR2 is ANQGSEA. V lost 3 bases to trimming and J lost 5 bases; unmatched junction nucleotides: 2. CDR3 size: 13 residues. CDR3 nucleotide sequence: TGCAGCGTTGATAGACAGGGGACCGGGGAGCTGTTTTTT. Translated: CSVDRQGTGELFF.

The V and J genes are TRBV27 and TRBJ2-1; 11 bases are shared with TRBD2. The germline CDR1 and CDR2 sequences are MNHEY and SMNVEV (reference sequence). V shed 4 bases, J shed 6 bases, and the junction held 11 bases outside the gene matches. This CDR3 is 17 amino acids long. The CDR3 nucleotides read TGTGCCAGCAGTTCTACTAGACTAGCGGGACTGCGCAATGAGCAGTTCTTC. Its protein is CASSSTRLAGLRNEQFF.

This clone was seen more than once but under ten times. The chain employs TRBV27 and TRBJ1-5, with D unresolved. The CDR3 covers 14 residues. Germline loops: CDR1 MNHEY, CDR2 SMNVEV (reference sequence). V lost 1 base, J lost 3 bases, and 7 bases lay in between. The CDR3 region is CASSLLGTNQPQHF. The CDR3 DNA follows: TGTGCCAGCAGTTTATTGGGAACCAATCAGCCCCAGCATTTT.

This chain connects TRBV7-9 to TRBJ1-5; 7 bases match TRBD1. Germline trimming cut 1 base from V and 4 bases from J; bases unmatched to any gene: 1. CDR3 size: 14 residues. CDR1 SEHNR and CDR2 FQNEAQ come from the germline V gene (reference sequence). CDR3 in amino acids: CASSLEDRNQPQHF. The DNA of the CDR3 is TGTGCCAGCAGCTTAGAGGACAGGAATCAGCCCCAGCATTTT.

The chain joins TRBV28 to TRBJ2-7; 11 nucleotides line up with TRBD1. Germline lookup yields CDR1 MDHEN and CDR2 SYDVKM. The CDR3 totals 15 residues. J gave up 7 bases and V 11 bases, and 16 bases lay outside the gene matches. The CDR3 DNA reads TGTGCCTCCCGCTCGGGACAGGGGGACACGATGGAGCAGTACTTC. Its protein is CASRSGQGDTMEQYF.

The chain joins TRBV28 to TRBJ1-5; 7 bases match TRBD1. Per the germline V gene, CDR1 is MDHEN and CDR2 is SYDVKM. With V trimmed by 5 bases and J by 7 bases, 5 bases remained unmatched. The CDR3 contains 13 residues. The CDR3 protein is CASSLTGVQPQHF. The DNA of the CDR3 is TGTGCCAGCAGTCTAACAGGGGTACAGCCCCAGCATTTT.

This chain joins TRBV4-3 and TRBJ2-5; D remains unclear. V was shortened by 0 bases and J by 1 base, with 15 bases between the two germline ends. The CDR3 is made up of 17 amino acids. Germline CDR1 reads LGHNA; CDR2 reads YSLEER. CDR3 sequence (DNA): TGCGCCAGCAGCCAAGAACTCATGGAAACGGTCCAAGAGACCCAGTACTTC. The encoded protein is CASSQELMETVQETQYF.

The V call is TRBV19, the J call TRBJ2-2, with 8 bases aligning to TRBD1. The CDR3 consists of 13 residues. The V segment lost 4 bases and the J segment 7 bases; nucleotides outside the gene matches: 2. Germline CDR1 reads LNHDA; CDR2 reads SQIVND (reference sequence). In nucleotides, the CDR3 is TGTGCCAGTAGTAAGGACAGGGTCGGGGAGCTGTTTTTT. This gives the protein CASSKDRVGELFF.

This clone has only a few counts. In DNA form, the CDR3 reads TGTGCCAGTAGCAGGACGGAGACCTACGAGCAGTACTTC. It codes for CASSRTETYEQYF. The rearrangement joins TRBV19 to TRBJ2-7; D uncertain. Germline lookup yields CDR1 LNHDA and CDR2 SQIVND (reference sequence). V shed 6 bases and J shed 2 bases, with 11 bases lying between them. The CDR3 consists of 13 residues.

The chain uses TRBV19 and TRBJ2-1, with D possibly TRBD2 on 5 matching bases. V lost 6 bases to trimming and J lost 4 bases, with 16 bases between them. Germline loops: CDR1 LNHDA, CDR2 SQIVND (reference sequence). This CDR3 has 15 residues. CDR3: CASRTKRSLYNEQFF. CDR3 DNA sequence: TGTGCCAGTAGAACAAAGCGGTCCTTATACAATGAGCAGTTCTTC.

The chain joins TRBV6-5 to TRBJ2-7; D is perhaps TRBD2 (6 bases). Trimming removed 0 bases from V and 3 bases from J, with 12 bases in between. The germline CDR1 and CDR2 sequences are MNHEY and SVGAGI. This CDR3 is 15 amino acids long. Here the CDR3 reads CASSYSGGGDYEQYF. In nucleotides, the CDR3 is TGTGCCAGCAGTTACTCTGGGGGAGGCGACTACGAGCAGTACTTC.

The chain couples TRBV7-9 to TRBJ1-1; D remains unclear. V gave up 5 bases and J gave up 10 bases, with 11 bases separating them. Germline V gene lookup returns CDR1 SEHNR and CDR2 FQNEAQ (reference sequence). This CDR3 region has 11 residues. The CDR3 region has the DNA TGTGCCAGCAGCGAAGTAGCTGGAGCTTTCTTT. It specifies CASSEVAGAFF.